The 10 T cell receptor beta chains below were found in one sample sequenced in a study of patients and donors after allogeneic stem cell transplantation (dated by TCRdb to between 2020 and 2021). Libraries were made using RT-PCR. These reads were obtained on a NextSeq 550. TCRdb redid the processing of the public reads, applying fastp at Q25 and MiXCR, and retained in-frame beta chains. One record per CDR3 amino acid sequence lists the most common genes and DNA. The sample table contains 95,000 to 120,000 distinct CDR3 sequences; only one count was recorded for around 36% of them. The top ten clones comprise around 30% of the sample. Sequencing was performed on blood, either unsorted or a sorted T cell fraction (not recorded which). These receptors all come from a human donor who was either an allogeneic HSCT recipient or a stem cell or donor lymphocyte infusion donor (not recorded which). It is not recorded whose cells these are; they may come from a transplant donor.

This sequence joins TRBV7-2 and TRBJ2-2; a possible D gene is TRBD1 (5 bases). V was shortened by 1 base and J by 1 base, with 7 bases between the two germline ends. This CDR3 is built from 15 residues. CDR1 and CDR2 from the germline V gene are SGHTA and FQGNSA. CDR3 sequence: CASSLDRLNTGELFF. As DNA, the CDR3 is TGTGCCAGCAGCTTAGACAGGTTGAACACCGGGGAGCTGTTTTTT.

V usage is TRBV7-2 and J usage is TRBJ2-1; D remains unclear. CDR3 length: 11 residues. The V and J ends lost 4 bases and 6 bases respectively, with 4 bases between them. The germline CDR1 and CDR2 sequences are SGHTA and FQGNSA. The CDR3 is CASSSINEQFF. In DNA, the CDR3 is TGTGCCAGCAGCTCGATCAATGAGCAGTTCTTC.

The J gene is TRBJ2-6, the V gene TRBV7-9; 7 nucleotides agree with TRBD1. Germline CDR1 SEHNR, CDR2 FQNEAQ (reference sequence). CDR3 length: 18 residues. Germline trimming cut 7 bases from V and 2 bases from J; bases unmatched to any gene: 14. The CDR3 sequence is CASITFGTVIPGANVLTF. The CDR3, as DNA: TGTGCCAGCATCACCTTCGGGACAGTGATACCTGGGGCCAACGTCCTGACTTTC.

There are a few counts of this clonotype. The rearrangement uses TRBV29-1 and TRBJ2-3; D is possibly TRBD1 (5 bases). Germline V gives CDR1 SQVTM, CDR2 ANQGSEA. The CDR3 covers 13 residues. Trimming removed 5 bases at V and 3 bases at J, with 12 bases between. The CDR3: CSVPVPGTDTQYF. The CDR3 nucleotides are TGCAGCGTTCCCGTCCCAGGGACAGATACGCAGTATTTT.

This clonotype was counted between two and nine times. The genes are TRBV20-1 and TRBJ1-2; D is undetermined. CDR1 DFQATT and CDR2 SNEGSKA come from the germline V gene (reference sequence). V lost 7 bases and J 4 bases, leaving 10 bases between the germline ends. The CDR3 is 11 residues long. DNA for the CDR3: TGCAGTGTTGGAAGAGCCTATGGCTACACCTTC. Its translation: CSVGRAYGYTF.

This clonotype appeared once. V is TRBV20-1 and J is TRBJ2-7; 9 bases map to TRBD2. Trimming cost V 0 bases and J 7 bases; bases outside gene matches: 10. This CDR3 contains 15 residues. Germline CDR1 reads DFQATT; CDR2 reads SNEGSKA (reference sequence). CDR3 sequence (DNA): TGCAGTGCTAGAGATCTGCTAGCGGGGATGGGGGAGCAGTACTTC. Protein: CSARDLLAGMGEQYF.

This clonotype appeared many times. This chain joins TRBV25-1 and TRBJ2-5; TRBD1 agrees at 7 bases. V shed 3 bases and J 0 bases; nucleotides not matched to a gene: 4. This CDR3 region has 15 residues. Germline V gene sequence: CDR1 MGHDK, CDR2 SYGVNS. This CDR3 is CASSEWTGHQETQYF. The CDR3 DNA follows: TGTGCCAGCAGTGAGTGGACAGGTCACCAAGAGACCCAGTACTTC.

The V call is TRBV20-1, the J call TRBJ1-4, with TRBD1 as a possible D gene (5 bases). Germline-derived CDR1 and CDR2 are DFQATT and SNEGSKA (reference sequence). The CDR3 runs to 12 residues. Trimming took off 7 bases at V and 10 bases at J, with 16 bases between the two ends. The CDR3 protein is CSGRQSTGKLFF. DNA for the CDR3: TGCAGTGGAAGACAGTCAACGGGAAAACTGTTTTTT.

The V and J genes are TRBV7-2 and TRBJ2-6, with D unclear. CDR3 size: 13 residues. CDR1 and CDR2 from the germline V gene are SGHTA and FQGNSA. Trimming pared 5 bases from V and 0 bases from J, leaving 2 bases between. The DNA for the CDR3 is TGTGCCAGCAGCGTCTCTGGGGCCAACGTCCTGACTTTC. It translates to CASSVSGANVLTF.

This clonotype was seen more than once but under ten times. The chain is built from TRBV6-2 or TRBV6-3 and TRBJ1-2; D might be TRBD1 (5 bases). In germline, CDR1 is MNHEY, CDR2 SVGEGT. The V gene lost 4 bases and the J gene lost 2 bases, with 14 bases spanning the gap. This CDR3 has 15 amino acids. The CDR3 DNA reads TGTGCCAGCAGTTCACCTTCTAGACAGAACTATGGCTACACCTTC. Protein sequence: CASSSPSRQNYGYTF.